Each of the 21 T cell receptor beta chains below was sequenced from the same sample in a study of metastatic and nonmetastatic thyroid tumors. There were no patients who had received any treatment before thyroid surgery. Via MiXCR, TCRdb re-called the PCR reads. Of about 50,000 clones in the sample, 20% are singletons; the top ten hold about 3.9%. The sample consisted of blood. These receptors all come from a female donor with papillary thyroid cancer or a benign thyroid nodule (not recorded which). Some clones in this sample may be carry-over from other donors' samples.

This clone was recorded at least ten times. V and J are TRBV18 and TRBJ1-6, with 7 positions matching TRBD1. CDR3 length: 14 amino acids. Germline V CDR1 and CDR2: KGHSH, LQKENI. Trimming at V came to 4 bases and at J to 7 bases, leaving 4 bases not matched to a gene. CDR3 amino acids: CASSRDRDNSPLHF. Written as DNA, the CDR3 is TGTGCCAGCTCACGCGACAGGGACAATTCACCCCTCCACTTT.

Of note for this clone: No conserved phenylalanine or tryptophan ends this CDR3, so it is likely a read error. The rearrangement links TRBV25-1 to TRBJ2-7, with D tentatively TRBD1 or TRBD2 (5 bases each). Germline V lookup: CDR1 MGHDK, CDR2 SYGVNS. Trimming removed 3 bases from V and 0 bases from J, with 12 bases in between. The CDR3 length is 15 residues. The CDR3 DNA reads TGTGCCAGCAGTGACACCGGGACGGCCTCCTACGAGCAGTACTTG. Residues: CASSDTGTASYEQYL.

This clone was found many times. This chain uses TRBV12-3 or TRBV12-4 with TRBJ1-1; 9 positions match TRBD1. The CDR3 consists of 14 residues. V dropped 5 bases and J dropped 9; count of bases not matched to a gene: 10. The CDR3 DNA follows: TGTGCCAGCAGTATTTCGGACAGGGGCAGGAAAGCTTTCTTT. As protein: CASSISDRGRKAFF.

The V and J genes are TRBV2 and TRBJ2-7; no firm D call. The CDR3 extends over 11 amino acids. V shed 6 bases and J shed 13 bases, with 16 bases lying between them. The germline V gene has CDR1 SNHLY and CDR2 FYNNEI. The CDR3 DNA is TGTGCCAGCAGAGGCCGGGCCGGGCACTACTTC. It codes for CASRGRAGHYF.

This clone showed up many times. The rearrangement links TRBV7-8 to TRBJ2-1; D possibly matches TRBD1 or TRBD2 (5 bases each). The V gene lost 5 bases and the J gene lost 8 bases, with 13 bases spanning the gap. Germline V gives CDR1 SGHVS, CDR2 FQNEAQ. CDR3 length: 13 residues. CDR3 coding DNA: TGTGCCAGCAGCCTGAGCTTGGGGGATGAGCAGTTCTTC. Amino acids: CASSLSLGDEQFF.

This clone has ten or more counts. This chain uses TRBV7-9 with TRBJ2-5; D remains ambiguous. Germline V gene sequence: CDR1 SEHNR, CDR2 FQNEAQ (reference sequence). This CDR3 comprises 12 residues. Trimming shortened V by 5 bases and J by 5 bases, and 9 bases separated the two germline ends. The DNA for the CDR3 is TGTGCCAGCAGCCTAGGTCTGGAGACCCAGTACTTC. Amino acid sequence: CASSLGLETQYF.

This clone was recorded at least ten times. This same CDR3 is encoded by further DNA sequences in the sample. The genes are TRBV24-1 and TRBJ2-3, with TRBD1 identical over 12 bases. The CDR3 runs to 15 residues. Germline assignment: CDR1 KGHDR and CDR2 SFDVKD. Germline trimming cut 7 bases from V and 4 bases from J; bases unmatched to any gene: 5. The CDR3 DNA is TGTGCCACCAGCCGGGACAGGGGGCGCTCAGATACGCAGTATTTT. This codes for CATSRDRGRSDTQYF.

This clone was recorded at least ten times. The chain recombines TRBV20-1 with TRBJ1-4; D is unresolved. The CDR3 has 11 amino acids. Looked up from germline, CDR1 is DFQATT and CDR2 is SNEGSKA (reference sequence). The V end lost 3 bases, the J end lost 11 bases, and 10 bases lay between the germline ends. CDR3 in DNA: TGCAGTGCTAGTTACCACGGGAAACTGTTTTTT. Its translation is CSASYHGKLFF.

This clone has only a few counts. The chain links TRBV4-2 to TRBJ2-1; TRBD2 matches 9 bases. Germline trimming cut 4 bases from V and 2 bases from J; bases unmatched to any gene: 6. The CDR3 has 16 residues. In germline, CDR1 is LGHNA, CDR2 YNFKEQ. The CDR3 coding sequence is TGTGCCAGCAGCCCCTCGGCGGGAGGGCCCTACAATGAGCAGTTCTTC. Protein sequence: CASSPSAGGPYNEQFF.

Ten or more counts support this clone. The chain carries TRBV24-1 and TRBJ2-5; D call uncertain. Trimming stripped 1 base from V and 9 bases from J, with 14 bases between. Germline CDR1 KGHDR, CDR2 SFDVKD. This CDR3 has 14 amino acids. The CDR3 DNA is TGTGCCACCAGTGATTTTGGACGGATAACGGCCCAGTACTTC. It translates to CATSDFGRITAQYF.

Turning to this clone: An end of the junction does not agree with germline; a read error may underlie this. The chain has TRBV7-9 and TRBJ2-1, with D tentatively TRBD1 (6 bases). Germline CDR1 and CDR2: SEHNR and FQNEAQ (reference sequence). The length of the CDR3 is 12 residues. CDR3 DNA sequence: TGCGCCAGCAGCTTAGTACGGGACACCCCGATCTTC. Its translation is CASSLVRDTPIF.

The chain links TRBV5-1 to TRBJ1-1; 8 nucleotides line up with TRBD1. Trimming took 0 bases from V and 7 from J; bases not matched to a gene: 20. The CDR3 covers 19 residues. Germline CDR1 and CDR2: SGHRS and YFSETQ. The CDR3 spells CASSLAFIRTGSSPGEAFF. DNA for the CDR3: TGCGCCAGCAGCTTGGCTTTCATAAGGACAGGGTCCTCGCCAGGTGAAGCTTTCTTT.

This clone showed up many times. The CDR3 nucleotides are TGCAGTGCTGCCGACCCGGGAACGAACACTGAAGCTTTCTTT. This gives the protein CSAADPGTNTEAFF. This rearrangement joins TRBV20-1 to TRBJ1-1; D is ambiguous. The CDR3 has 14 residues. CDR1 and CDR2 (germline): DFQATT, SNEGSKA (reference sequence). The ends were cut back, 5 bases at V and 1 base at J, with 14 bases in the middle.

This clone was recorded many times. The chain employs TRBV9 and TRBJ2-2; 8 positions agree with TRBD1. CDR1 is SGDLS and CDR2 is YYNGEE in the germline V gene. The CDR3 has 16 residues. Losses at the gene ends were 2 bases for V and 5 bases for J; bases not matched to a gene: 8. CDR3 in amino acids: CASSVLGQGGTGELFF. Here the CDR3 DNA reads TGTGCCAGCAGCGTTTTAGGACAGGGAGGTACCGGGGAGCTGTTTTTT.

The chain uses TRBV5-4 and TRBJ2-2, with D possibly being TRBD1 (5 bases). The length of the CDR3 is 15 residues. V shed 4 bases and J shed 4 bases, with 14 bases lying between them. CDR1 and CDR2 (germline): SGHNT, YYREEE (reference sequence). DNA for the CDR3: TGTGCCAGCAGCCGCCCTACAGGAACCACCGGGGAGCTGTTTTTT. This translates into CASSRPTGTTGELFF.

About this clone: This may be a read error: a much more frequent sequence differs by one nucleotide. This chain connects TRBV7-9 to TRBJ1-4; D ambiguous. The CDR3 covers 15 residues. Germline V gene data show CDR1 as SEHNR and CDR2 as FQNEAQ (reference sequence). The ends were cut back, 4 bases at V and 6 bases at J, with 15 bases in the middle. The CDR3, as DNA: TGTGCCAGCAGCTCATACCGATTAGACGATGAAAAACTGTTTTTT. The encoded protein is CASSSYRLDDEKLFF. Full variable domain (rest looked up from reference TRBV7-9 and TRBJ1-4): DTGVSQNPRHKITKRGQNVTFRCDPISEHNRLYWYRQTLGQGPEFLTYFQNEAQLEKSRLLSDRFSAERPKGSFSTLEIQRTEQGDSAMYLCASSSYRLDDEKLFFGSGTQLSVL.

This clone was observed at least ten times. The chain combines TRBV11-3 with TRBJ1-1; D uncertain. CDR1 is SGHNT and CDR2 is YENEEA in the germline V gene. CDR3 size: 14 residues. V dropped 2 bases and J dropped 0 bases, with 7 bases sitting between them. Here the CDR3 reads CASSLNQMNTEAFF. The DNA for the CDR3 is TGTGCCAGCAGCTTAAATCAAATGAACACTGAAGCTTTCTTT. The full variable domain, rest sourced from reference TRBV11-3 and TRBJ1-1, is EAGVVQSPRYKIIEKKQPVAFWCNPISGHNTLYWYLQNLGQGPELLIRYENEEAVDDSQLPKDRFSAERLKGVDSTLKIQPAELGDSAVYLCASSLNQMNTEAFFGQGTRLTVV.

V is TRBV30 and J is TRBJ1-1; D is uncertain. V lost 0 bases, J lost 3 bases, and 11 bases lay in between. Germline-derived CDR1 and CDR2 are GTSNPN and SVGIG (reference sequence). The CDR3 consists of 14 residues. This CDR3 reads CAWSVLGWHTEAFF. CDR3 coding DNA: TGTGCCTGGAGTGTGCTGGGCTGGCACACTGAAGCTTTCTTT.

This clone was picked up many times. This chain connects TRBV2 to TRBJ1-3; maybe TRBD1 (6 bases). The V end was cut by 6 bases, the J end by 5 bases, with 11 bases between. This CDR3 has 13 residues. Germline CDR1 SNHLY, CDR2 FYNNEI. The CDR3 DNA is TGTGCCAGCAGCTTTGGGACAAGAAACACCATATATTTT. It codes for CASSFGTRNTIYF.

This clone was seen a handful of times. A much larger clone is a single base away; this may be a read error. The chain joins TRBV6-1 to TRBJ2-7, with D tentatively TRBD2 (5 bases). The CDR3 runs 12 residues. The germline CDR1 and CDR2 sequences are MNHNS and SASEGT. The CDR3 DNA follows: TGTGCCAACACCGGATGGGGAGACGAGCATTACTTC. Encoded protein: CANTGWGDEHYF.

There are many counts of this clone. The V gene is TRBV27, the J gene TRBJ2-5; D may correspond to TRBD1 or TRBD2 (6 bases each). The CDR3 is made up of 13 amino acids. V dropped 6 bases and J dropped 2 bases, with 10 bases sitting between them. Germline CDR1 is MNHEY and CDR2 is SMNVEV (reference sequence). The CDR3 DNA follows: TGTGCCAGCAGGAGGGGGGTACAAGAGACCCAGTACTTC. Translation gives CASRRGVQETQYF.